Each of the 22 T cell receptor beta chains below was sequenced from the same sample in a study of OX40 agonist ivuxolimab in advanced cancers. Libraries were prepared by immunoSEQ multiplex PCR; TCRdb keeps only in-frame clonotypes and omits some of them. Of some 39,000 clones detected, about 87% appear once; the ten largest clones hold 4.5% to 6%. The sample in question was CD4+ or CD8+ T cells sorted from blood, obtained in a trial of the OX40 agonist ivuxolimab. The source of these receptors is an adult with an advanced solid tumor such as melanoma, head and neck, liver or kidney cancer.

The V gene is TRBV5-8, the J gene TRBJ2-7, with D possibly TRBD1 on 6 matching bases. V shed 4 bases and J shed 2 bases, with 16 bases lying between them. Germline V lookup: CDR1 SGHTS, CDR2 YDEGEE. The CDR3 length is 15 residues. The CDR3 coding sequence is TGTGCCAGCAGCCGGAGTACAGGGTTCACCTACGAGCAGTACTTC. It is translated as CASSRSTGFTYEQYF. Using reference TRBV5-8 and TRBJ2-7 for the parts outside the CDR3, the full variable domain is EAGVTQSPTHLIKTRGQQATLRCSPISGHTSVYWYQQALGLGLQFLLWYDEGEERNRGNFPPRFSGRQFPNYSSELNVNALELEDSALYLCASSRSTGFTYEQYFGPGTRLTVT.

The DNA of the CDR3 is TGTGCCAGCAGCTTTCGGGAGGGCCAAGGGGAGCAGTACTTC. Translated: CASSFREGQGEQYF. This chain connects TRBV7-2 to TRBJ2-7; 8 nucleotides agree with TRBD2. The junction had 8 bases not matched to a gene; V was cut back by 3 bases and J by 7 bases. Germline V gene data show CDR1 as SGHTA and CDR2 as FQGNSA. The CDR3 has 14 residues.

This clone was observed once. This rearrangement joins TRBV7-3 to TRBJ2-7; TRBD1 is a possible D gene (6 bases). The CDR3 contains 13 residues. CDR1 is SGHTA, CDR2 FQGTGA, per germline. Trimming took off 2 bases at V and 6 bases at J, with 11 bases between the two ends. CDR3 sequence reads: CASSLLGAGEQYF. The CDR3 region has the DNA TGTGCCAGCAGCTTACTGGGGGCGGGCGAGCAGTACTTC.

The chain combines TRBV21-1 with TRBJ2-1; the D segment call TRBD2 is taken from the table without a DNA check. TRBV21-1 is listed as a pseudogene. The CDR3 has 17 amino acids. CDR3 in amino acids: CASSKYGLAGDCNEQFF. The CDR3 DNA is TGTGCCAGCAGCAAATATGGACTAGCGGGAGATTGCAATGAGCAGTTCTTC.

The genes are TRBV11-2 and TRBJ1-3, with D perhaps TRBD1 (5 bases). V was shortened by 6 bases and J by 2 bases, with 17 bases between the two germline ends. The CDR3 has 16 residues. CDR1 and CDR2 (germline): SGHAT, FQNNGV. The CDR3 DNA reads TGTGCCAGCAGGACAAAAGCGGACATAGCTGGAAACACCATATATTTT. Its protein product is CASRTKADIAGNTIYF.

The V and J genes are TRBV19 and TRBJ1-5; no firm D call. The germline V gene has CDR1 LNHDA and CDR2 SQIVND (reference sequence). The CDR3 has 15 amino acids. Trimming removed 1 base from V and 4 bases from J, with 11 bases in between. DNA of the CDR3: TGTGCCAGTAGTATAGGGCCGGGTGGTAATCAGCCCCAGCATTTT. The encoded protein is CASSIGPGGNQPQHF.

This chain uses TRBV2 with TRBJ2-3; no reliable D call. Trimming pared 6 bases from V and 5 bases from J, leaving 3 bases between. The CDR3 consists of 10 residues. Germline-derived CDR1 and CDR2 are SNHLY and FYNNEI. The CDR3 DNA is TGTGCCAGCAGGGGAGATACGCAGTATTTT. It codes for CASRGDTQYF.

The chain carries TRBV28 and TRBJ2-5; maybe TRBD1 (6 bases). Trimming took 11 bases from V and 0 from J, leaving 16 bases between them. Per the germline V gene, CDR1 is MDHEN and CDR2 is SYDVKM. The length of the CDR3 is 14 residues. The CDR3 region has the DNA TGTGCCGGCCACGACGGACAGCACCAAGAGACCCAGTACTTC. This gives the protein CAGHDGQHQETQYF.

The CDR3: CASSPSMAGVAGELFF. The DNA of the CDR3 is TGTGCCAGCAGCCCCTCCATGGCGGGAGTCGCCGGGGAGCTGTTTTTT. The chain carries TRBV7-3 and TRBJ2-2; 7 nucleotides align to TRBD2. After removal of 5 bases from V and 6 bases from J, the junction contained 12 bases not matched to a gene. Germline V gene sequence: CDR1 SGHTA, CDR2 FQGTGA. The CDR3 contains 16 residues.

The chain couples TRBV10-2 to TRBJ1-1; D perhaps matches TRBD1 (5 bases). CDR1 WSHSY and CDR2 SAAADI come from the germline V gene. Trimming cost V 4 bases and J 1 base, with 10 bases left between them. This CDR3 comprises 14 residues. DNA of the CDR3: TGCGCCAGCAGTGTCCGGGGCCCGAACACTGAAGCTTTCTTT. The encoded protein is CASSVRGPNTEAFF.

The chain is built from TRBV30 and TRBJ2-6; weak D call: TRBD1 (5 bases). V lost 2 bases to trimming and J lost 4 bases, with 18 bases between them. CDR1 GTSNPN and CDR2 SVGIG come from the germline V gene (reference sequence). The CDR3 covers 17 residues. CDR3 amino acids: CAWSPRGPITGANVLTF. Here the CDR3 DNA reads TGTGCCTGGAGTCCTAGGGGCCCTATAACGGGGGCCAACGTCCTGACTTTC.

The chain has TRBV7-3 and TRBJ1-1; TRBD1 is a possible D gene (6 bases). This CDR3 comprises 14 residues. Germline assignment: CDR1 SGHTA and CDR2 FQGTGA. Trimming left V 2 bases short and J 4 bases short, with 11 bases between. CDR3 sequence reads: CASSLQGRVTEAFF. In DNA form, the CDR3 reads TGTGCCAGCAGCTTACAGGGGCGGGTCACTGAAGCTTTCTTT.

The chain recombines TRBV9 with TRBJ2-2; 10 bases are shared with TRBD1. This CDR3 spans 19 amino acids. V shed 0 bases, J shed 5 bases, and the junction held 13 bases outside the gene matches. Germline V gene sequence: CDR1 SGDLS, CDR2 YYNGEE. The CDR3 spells CASSVVGRTGGRSTGELFF. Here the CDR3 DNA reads TGTGCCAGCAGCGTAGTAGGACGGACAGGGGGTCGAAGTACCGGGGAGCTGTTTTTT.

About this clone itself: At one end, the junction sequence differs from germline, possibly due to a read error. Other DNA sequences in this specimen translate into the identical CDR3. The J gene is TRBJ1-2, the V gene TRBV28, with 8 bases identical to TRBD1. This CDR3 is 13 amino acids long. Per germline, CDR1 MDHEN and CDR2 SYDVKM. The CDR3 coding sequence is TGTGCCACCGGACAGGGTGTAAACTATGGTTACACCTTC. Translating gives CATGQGVNYGYTF.

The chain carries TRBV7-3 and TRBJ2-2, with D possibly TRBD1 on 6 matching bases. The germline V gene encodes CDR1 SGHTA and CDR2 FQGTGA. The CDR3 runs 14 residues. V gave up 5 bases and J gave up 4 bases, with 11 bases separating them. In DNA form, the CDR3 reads TGTGCCAGCAGCACACAGGGTTCCACCGGGGAGCTGTTTTTT. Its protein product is CASSTQGSTGELFF. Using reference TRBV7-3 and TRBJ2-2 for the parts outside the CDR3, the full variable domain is GAGVSQTPSNKVTEKGKYVELRCDPISGHTALYWYRQSLGQGPEFLIYFQGTGAADDSGLPNDRFFAVRPEGSVSTLKIQRTERGDSAVYLCASSTQGSTGELFFGEGSRLTVL.

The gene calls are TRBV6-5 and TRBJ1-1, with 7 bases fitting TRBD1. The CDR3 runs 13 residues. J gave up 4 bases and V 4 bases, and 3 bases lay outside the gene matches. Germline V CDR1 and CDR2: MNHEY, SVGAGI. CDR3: CASSFQGGTEAFF. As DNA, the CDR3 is TGTGCCAGCAGTTTCCAGGGGGGCACTGAAGCTTTCTTT.

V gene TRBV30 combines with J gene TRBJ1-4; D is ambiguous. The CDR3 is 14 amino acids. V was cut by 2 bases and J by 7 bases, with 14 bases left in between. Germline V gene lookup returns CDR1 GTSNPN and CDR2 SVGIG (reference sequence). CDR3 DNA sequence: TGTGCCTGGAGTACAGCAGGATACCTTGAAAAACTGTTTTTT. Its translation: CAWSTAGYLEKLFF.

CDR3 residues: CASSPYPSTDTQYF. CDR3 nucleotide sequence: TGTGCCAGCAGCCCTTACCCGAGCACAGATACGCAGTATTTT. The chain joins TRBV7-3 to TRBJ2-3; D gene ambiguous. Germline CDR1 is SGHTA and CDR2 is FQGTGA. Trimming removed 5 bases from V and 0 bases from J, with 9 bases in between. This CDR3 contains 14 residues.

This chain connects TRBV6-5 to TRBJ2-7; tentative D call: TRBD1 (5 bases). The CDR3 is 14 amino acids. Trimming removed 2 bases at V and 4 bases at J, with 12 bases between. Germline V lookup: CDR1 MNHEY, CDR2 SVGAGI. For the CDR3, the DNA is TGTGCCAGCAGTTACACAGGACCGCGGTACGAGCAGTACTTC. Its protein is CASSYTGPRYEQYF.

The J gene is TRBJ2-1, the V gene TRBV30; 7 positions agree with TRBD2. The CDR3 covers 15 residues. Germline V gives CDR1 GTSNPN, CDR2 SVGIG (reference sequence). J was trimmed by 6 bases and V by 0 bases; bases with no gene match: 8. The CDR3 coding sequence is TGTGCCTGGAGTGTTGGGAGACTAGCCGGCAATGAGCAGTTCTTC. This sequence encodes CAWSVGRLAGNEQFF.

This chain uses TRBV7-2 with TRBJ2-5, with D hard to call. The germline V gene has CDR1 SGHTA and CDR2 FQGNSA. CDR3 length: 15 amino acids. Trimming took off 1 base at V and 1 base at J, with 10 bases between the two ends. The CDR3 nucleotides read TGTGCCAGCAGCTTAGGGAGACAACGCCAAGAGACCCAGTACTTC. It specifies CASSLGRQRQETQYF. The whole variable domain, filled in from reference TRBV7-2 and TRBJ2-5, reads GAGVSQSPSNKVTEKGKDVELRCDPISGHTALYWYRQSLGQGLEFLIYFQGNSAPDKSGLPSDRFSAERTGGSVSTLTIQRTQQEDSAVYLCASSLGRQRQETQYFGPGTRLLVL.

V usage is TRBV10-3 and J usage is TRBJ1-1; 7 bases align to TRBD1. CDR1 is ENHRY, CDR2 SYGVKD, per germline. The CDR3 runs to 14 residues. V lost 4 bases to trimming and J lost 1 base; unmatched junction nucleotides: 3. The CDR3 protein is CAISADRKNTEAFF. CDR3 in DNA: TGTGCCATCAGTGCGGACAGGAAGAACACTGAAGCTTTCTTT.